The TCR beta chain described here comes from a study of blood T cell repertoires in COVID-19. In the original processing: How many nucleated cells were present was estimated from reference gene primer amplification. The repertoire was sequenced with immunoSEQ multiplex PCR; TCRdb's copy has only in-frame clones and lacks some. V and J calls and clone size follow that table, whereas D and trimming were derived from the DNA. Of hundreds of thousands of clones listed, 75% to 85% are singletons. CDR3 length: 13 amino acids. Germline assignment: CDR1 LNHDA and CDR2 SQIVND (reference sequence). V dropped 5 bases and J dropped 5 bases, with 12 bases sitting between them.

The chain has TRBV19 and TRBJ1-1; a weak D match, TRBD1 (6 bases). Sequencing used peripheral blood. The TCR sequence derives from a woman in her twenties or thirties with COVID-19, enrolled during active disease. CDR3 coding DNA: TGTGCCAGTAGTCAGGGGTGGGGGACTGAAGCTTTCTTT. Protein: CASSQGWGTEAFF.